A selection of T cell receptor beta chains follows, all from one sample in a study of T cells in Graves' hyperthyroidism and ophthalmopathy. TCRdb reanalysed the multiplex PCR reads using MiXCR and keeps one entry per CDR3 protein. The sample includes hundreds of thousands of distinct CDR3 sequences, around a sixth seen only once; the top ten take around 7.7%. Sequencing used blood. Receptors were obtained from a woman under 30 with Graves' hyperthyroidism. The CDR3 runs from the conserved cysteine through the conserved F or W. The D gene is left open where the match is weak. Only part of the rows carry a size: once, few, many, or a class if the clone is expanded.

j_call d_call v_call clone_size cdr3_aa cdr3_nt
TRBJ2-1 - TRBV9 few CASSVARGFDEQFF TGTGCCAGCAGCGTCGCCCGGGGGTTCGATGAGCAGTTCTTC
TRBJ2-1 TRBD2 TRBV20-1 many CSASPAGGPTNNEQFF TGCAGTGCTAGTCCAGCGGGGGGGCCTACCAACAATGAGCAGTTCTTC
TRBJ2-7 - TRBV6-1 many CASSSQTYEQYF TGTGCCAGCAGTTCCCAGACTTACGAGCAGTACTTC
TRBJ2-3 TRBD2 TRBV5-1 - CASRTAGTGSTDTQYF TGCGCCAGCAGGACAGCGGGGACGGGGAGCACAGATACGCAGTATTTT
TRBJ2-5 - TRBV19 few CASSPAGISETQYF TGTGCCAGTAGTCCGGCGGGGATTTCAGAGACCCAGTACTTC
TRBJ2-7 TRBD1 TRBV19 many CASSAYRDRAYEQYF TGTGCCAGTAGTGCTTACCGGGACAGGGCCTACGAGCAGTACTTC
TRBJ2-5 TRBD2 TRBV7-3 many CASSRGTSGKQETQYF TGTGCCAGCAGCCGGGGGACTAGCGGGAAACAAGAGACCCAGTACTTC
TRBJ2-5 TRBD1 TRBV28 - CASSFLRDREAETQYF TGTGCCAGCAGTTTCCTCCGGGACAGGGAGGCAGAGACCCAGTACTTC
TRBJ2-1 TRBD2 TRBV5-1 many CASSAGAGGNEQFF TGCGCCAGCAGCGCCGGAGCGGGAGGCAATGAGCAGTTCTTC
TRBJ1-5 - TRBV19 few CASSTRQVNQPQHF TGTGCCAGTAGTACCAGACAGGTCAATCAGCCCCAGCATTTT
TRBJ1-1 - TRBV19 many CASIAGAMNTEAFF TGTGCCAGTATAGCGGGGGCAATGAACACTGAAGCTTTCTTT
TRBJ2-1 - TRBV2 many CASLSREGFNEQFF TGTGCCAGCCTGAGTCGCGAGGGGTTCAATGAGCAGTTCTTC
TRBJ2-4 - TRBV7-9 many CASSSTELGKNIQYF TGTGCCAGCAGCTCGACAGAATTGGGCAAAAACATTCAGTACTTC
TRBJ2-3 - TRBV24-1 - CATSNFDSASTDTQYF TGTGCCACCAGTAATTTTGACTCCGCAAGCACAGATACGCAGTATTTT
TRBJ1-3 TRBD1 TRBV7-2 - CASSSQGASSGNTIYF TGTGCCAGCAGCTCACAGGGGGCCAGCTCTGGAAACACCATATATTTT
TRBJ2-1 TRBD2 TRBV6-2/TRBV6-3 - CASTTSGEFYNEQFF TGTGCCAGCACCACTAGCGGGGAGTTCTACAATGAGCAGTTCTTC
TRBJ2-5 - TRBV5-8 many CASRSGTAVGTQYF TGTGCCAGCAGGTCCGGCACGGCGGTCGGGACCCAGTACTTC
TRBJ1-6 - TRBV6-1 - CASSEGGYNSPLHF TGTGCCAGCAGCGAAGGGGGCTATAATTCACCCCTCCACTTT
TRBJ2-2 - TRBV11-3 many CASSPMTGNTGELFF TGTGCCAGCAGCCCGATGACAGGCAACACCGGGGAGCTGTTTTTT
TRBJ1-6 - TRBV7-3 many CASSQSSGGNNSPLHF TGTGCCAGCAGTCAATCTAGTGGGGGAAACAATTCACCCCTCCACTTT
TRBJ2-1 - TRBV24-1 many CATSDFRGENNEQFF TGTGCCACCAGTGATTTCAGGGGGGAAAACAATGAGCAGTTCTTC
TRBJ2-1 - TRBV20-1 many CSARSPINEQFF TGCAGTGCTAGGTCCCCAATTAATGAGCAGTTCTTC
TRBJ2-5 TRBD1 TRBV30 many CAWSKIPGQGEETQYF TGTGCCTGGAGTAAAATTCCGGGACAGGGAGAAGAGACCCAGTACTTC
TRBJ2-3 - TRBV3-1 - CASSPSRQATDTQYF TGTGCCAGCAGCCCTTCCAGACAGGCCACAGATACGCAGTATTTT
TRBJ2-2 - TRBV3-1 many CASSPGVNTGELFF TGTGCCAGCAGTCCTGGGGTGAACACCGGGGAGCTGTTTTTT
TRBJ2-2 TRBD1 TRBV12-3/TRBV12-4 - CASSLTGTGHTGELFF TGTGCCAGCAGTTTAACGGGGACAGGGCACACCGGGGAGCTGTTTTTT
TRBJ2-3 - TRBV11-3 many CASSLAGSPRDTQYF TGTGCCAGCAGCTTGGCGGGGTCTCCCAGGGATACGCAGTATTTT
TRBJ2-1 - TRBV3-1 many CASSQEMVPSTNEQFF TGTGCCAGCAGCCAAGAGATGGTACCTAGCACGAATGAGCAGTTCTTC
TRBJ2-3 - TRBV12-3/TRBV12-4 - CASTPEVTTDTQYF TGTGCCAGCACCCCTGAGGTCACCACAGATACGCAGTATTTT
TRBJ2-5 TRBD1 TRBV11-2 many CASSTGTVQETQYF TGTGCCAGCAGCACCGGGACAGTTCAAGAGACCCAGTACTTC
TRBJ2-3 TRBD2 TRBV2 many CASSEPSGSDTQYF TGTGCCAGCAGTGAACCTAGCGGGTCAGATACGCAGTATTTT
TRBJ2-3 - TRBV7-2 many CASVKARSTDTQYF TGTGCCAGCGTCAAGGCTCGGAGCACAGATACGCAGTATTTT
TRBJ2-3 TRBD2 TRBV7-3 - CASSLMSGGAGDTQYF TGTGCCAGCAGCTTAATGAGCGGGGGGGCAGGTGATACGCAGTATTTT
TRBJ1-2 - TRBV7-9 many CASTGGPLYGYTF TGTGCCAGCACCGGGGGACCCCTCTATGGCTACACCTTC
TRBJ1-2 TRBD1 TRBV2 many CASSEQGQGAAYGYTF TGTGCCAGCAGTGAACAGGGTCAGGGGGCGGCCTATGGCTACACCTTC
TRBJ2-7 TRBD2 TRBV5-1 many CASSLTAGDYEQYF TGCGCCAGCAGCTTGACAGCGGGGGACTACGAGCAGTACTTC
TRBJ1-1 - TRBV10-2 few CASKGGNTEAFF TGCGCCAGCAAGGGGGGGAACACTGAAGCTTTCTTT
TRBJ1-1 - TRBV19 many CASSTQTWGGEAFF TGTGCCAGTAGTACCCAAACCTGGGGAGGTGAAGCTTTCTTT
TRBJ2-5 TRBD2 TRBV5-1 - CASSSSGRATVGAQYF TGCGCCAGCAGCTCTAGCGGGAGGGCCACGGTGGGGGCCCAGTACTTC
TRBJ1-2 - TRBV20-1 - CSARVAESSGYTF TGCAGTGCTAGAGTGGCTGAATCCAGTGGCTACACCTTC
TRBJ2-3 - TRBV7-8 many CASRLVGADTQYF TGTGCCAGCAGGTTGGTCGGGGCAGATACGCAGTATTTT
TRBJ1-1 TRBD1 TRBV2 - CANPTGTVNTEAFF TGTGCCAACCCTACCGGGACAGTGAACACTGAAGCTTTCTTT